This T cell receptor (beta chain) was captured by sequencing in a study of Graves' ophthalmopathy and Graves' hyperthyroidism. Study findings and constraints: Ophthalmopathy was separated from stable hyperthyroidism by a 13-signature model with over 85% sensitivity and around 81% specificity.

This clonotype was picked up many times. Its antigen is as yet unknown. Orbital computed tomography, thyroid ultrasound, TRAb, serum thyroxine and clinical symptoms formed the basis of diagnosis. Amplifying from RNA transcripts, the study obtained TCR beta CDR3 regions. Second-round multiplex PCR came after a first-round RT-PCR that employed HTBI primers. TCRdb analysed the multiplex PCR reads with MiXCR anew, one entry per CDR3 protein. The sample includes around 40,000 distinct CDR3 sequences, approximately 52% of them seen just once. The CDR3 length is 14 residues. J lost 2 bases, V lost 6 bases, and 4 bases had no gene match. In germline, CDR1 is MNHEY, CDR2 SVGAGI.

This receptor was taken from an adult man with Graves' ophthalmopathy. The source material was peripheral blood. The chain carries TRBV6-5 and TRBJ2-3; 8 positions match TRBD1. CDR3 loop: CASRGTGFTDTQYF. CDR3 bases: TGTGCCAGCAGGGGGACAGGCTTCACAGATACGCAGTATTTT.